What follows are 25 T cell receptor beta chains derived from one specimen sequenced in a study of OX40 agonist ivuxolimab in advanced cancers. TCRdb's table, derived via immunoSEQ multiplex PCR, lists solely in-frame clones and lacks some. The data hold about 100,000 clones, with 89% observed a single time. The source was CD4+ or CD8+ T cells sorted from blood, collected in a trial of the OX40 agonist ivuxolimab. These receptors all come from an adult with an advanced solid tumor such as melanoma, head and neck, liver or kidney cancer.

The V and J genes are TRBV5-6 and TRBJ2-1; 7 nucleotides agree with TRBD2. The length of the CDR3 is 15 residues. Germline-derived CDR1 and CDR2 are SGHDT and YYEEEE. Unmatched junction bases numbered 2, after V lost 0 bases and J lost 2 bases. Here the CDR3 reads CASSLVGRTYNEQFF. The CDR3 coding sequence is TGTGCCAGCAGCTTGGTCGGGAGGACCTACAATGAGCAGTTCTTC.

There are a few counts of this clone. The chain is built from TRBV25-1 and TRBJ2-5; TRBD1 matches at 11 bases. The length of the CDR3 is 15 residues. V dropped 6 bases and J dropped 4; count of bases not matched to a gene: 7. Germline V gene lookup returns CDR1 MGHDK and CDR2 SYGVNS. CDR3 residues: CASRPPGTGGETQYF. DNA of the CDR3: TGTGCCAGCAGACCCCCAGGGACAGGGGGAGAGACCCAGTACTTC.

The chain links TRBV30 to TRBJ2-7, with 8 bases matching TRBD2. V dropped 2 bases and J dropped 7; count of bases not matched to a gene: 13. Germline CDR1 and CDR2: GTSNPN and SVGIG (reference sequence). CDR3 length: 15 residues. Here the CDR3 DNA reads TGTGCCTGGAGTAAAAATGCCGGGACTAGGGAGGAGCAGTACTTC. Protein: CAWSKNAGTREEQYF.

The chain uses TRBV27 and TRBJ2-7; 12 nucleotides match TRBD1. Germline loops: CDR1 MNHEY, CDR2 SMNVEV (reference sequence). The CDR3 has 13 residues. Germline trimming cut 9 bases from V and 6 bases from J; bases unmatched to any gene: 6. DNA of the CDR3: TGTGCCAGTTCCCGGGACAGGGGGCGCGAGCAGTACTTC. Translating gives CASSRDRGREQYF.

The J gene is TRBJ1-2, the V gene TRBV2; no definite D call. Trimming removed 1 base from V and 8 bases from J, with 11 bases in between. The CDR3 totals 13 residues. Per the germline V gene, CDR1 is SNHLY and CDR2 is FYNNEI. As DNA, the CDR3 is TGTGCCAGCAGTGAAGTGGCGTCACAGGGCTACACCTTC. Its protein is CASSEVASQGYTF. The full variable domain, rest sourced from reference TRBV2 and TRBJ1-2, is EPEVTQTPSHQVTQMGQEVILRCVPISNHLYFYWYRQILGQKVEFLVSFYNNEISEKSEIFDDQFSVERPDGSNFTLKIRSTKLEDSAMYFCASSEVASQGYTFGSGTRLTVV.

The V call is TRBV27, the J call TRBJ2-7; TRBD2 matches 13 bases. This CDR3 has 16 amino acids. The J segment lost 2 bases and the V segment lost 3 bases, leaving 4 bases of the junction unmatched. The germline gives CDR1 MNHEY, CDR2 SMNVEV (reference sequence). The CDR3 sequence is CASSLGTSGTTYEQYF. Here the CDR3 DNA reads TGTGCCAGCAGTTTGGGGACTAGCGGGACTACCTACGAGCAGTACTTC.

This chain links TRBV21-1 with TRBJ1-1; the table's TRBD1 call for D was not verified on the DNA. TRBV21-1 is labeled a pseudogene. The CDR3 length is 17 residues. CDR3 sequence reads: CASSKLKVRDMNTEAFF. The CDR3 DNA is TGTGCCAGCAGCAAATTAAAGGTCAGGGACATGAACACTGAAGCTTTCTTT.

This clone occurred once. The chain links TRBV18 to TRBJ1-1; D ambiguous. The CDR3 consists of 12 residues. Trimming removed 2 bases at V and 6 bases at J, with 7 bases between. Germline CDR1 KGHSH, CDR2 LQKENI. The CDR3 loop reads CASSPVTAEAFF. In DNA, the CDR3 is TGTGCCAGCTCACCAGTCACCGCTGAAGCTTTCTTT.

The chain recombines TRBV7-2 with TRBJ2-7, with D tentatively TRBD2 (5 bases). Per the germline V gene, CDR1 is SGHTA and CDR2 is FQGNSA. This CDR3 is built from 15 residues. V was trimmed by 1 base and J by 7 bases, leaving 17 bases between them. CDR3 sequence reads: CASSLDWLRAGEQYF. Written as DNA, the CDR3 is TGTGCCAGCAGCTTAGATTGGCTGAGGGCCGGGGAGCAGTACTTC.

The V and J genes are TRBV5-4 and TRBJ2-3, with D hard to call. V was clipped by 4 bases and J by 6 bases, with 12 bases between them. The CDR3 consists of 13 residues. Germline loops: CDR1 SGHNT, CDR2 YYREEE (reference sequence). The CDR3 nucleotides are TGTGCCAGCAGCCTGTTGCCCTTTGATACGCAGTATTTT. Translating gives CASSLLPFDTQYF.

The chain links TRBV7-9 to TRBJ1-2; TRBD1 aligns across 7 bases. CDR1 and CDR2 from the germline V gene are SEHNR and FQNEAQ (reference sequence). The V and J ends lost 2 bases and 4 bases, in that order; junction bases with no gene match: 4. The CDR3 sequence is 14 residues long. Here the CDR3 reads CASSLSTGIYGYTF. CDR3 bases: TGTGCCAGCAGCTTATCGACAGGGATCTATGGCTACACCTTC.

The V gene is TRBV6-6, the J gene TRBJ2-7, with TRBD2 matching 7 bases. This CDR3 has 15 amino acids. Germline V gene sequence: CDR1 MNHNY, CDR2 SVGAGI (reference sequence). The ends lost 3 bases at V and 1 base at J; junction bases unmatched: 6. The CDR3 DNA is TGTGCCAGCAGTTATTTCGGGAGGCCATCCTACGAGCAGTACTTC. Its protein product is CASSYFGRPSYEQYF.

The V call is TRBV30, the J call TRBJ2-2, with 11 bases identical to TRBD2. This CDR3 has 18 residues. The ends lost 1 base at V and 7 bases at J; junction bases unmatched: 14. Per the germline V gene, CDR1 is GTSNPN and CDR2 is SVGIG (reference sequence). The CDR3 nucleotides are TGTGCCTGGAGTGGATACCTAACTAGCGGGAGCCCCGTCGGGGAGCTGTTTTTT. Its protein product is CAWSGYLTSGSPVGELFF. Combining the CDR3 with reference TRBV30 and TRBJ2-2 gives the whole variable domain SQTIHQWPATLVQPVGSPLSLECTVEGTSNPNLYWYRQAAGRGLQLLFYSVGIGQISSEVPQNLSASRPQDRQFILSSKKLLLSDSGFYLCAWSGYLTSGSPVGELFFGEGSRLTVL.

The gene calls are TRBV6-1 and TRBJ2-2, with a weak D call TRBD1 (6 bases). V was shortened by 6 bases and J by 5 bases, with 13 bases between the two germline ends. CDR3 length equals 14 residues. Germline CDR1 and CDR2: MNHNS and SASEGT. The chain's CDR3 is CASRAGTQTGELFF. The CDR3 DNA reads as TGTGCCAGCAGGGCCGGGACACAGACCGGGGAGCTGTTTTTT.

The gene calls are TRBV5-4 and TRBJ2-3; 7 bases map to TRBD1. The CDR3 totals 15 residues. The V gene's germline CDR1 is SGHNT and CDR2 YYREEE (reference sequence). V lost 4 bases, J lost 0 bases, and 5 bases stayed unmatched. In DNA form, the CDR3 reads TGTGCCAGCAGCCGCACAGGGGTTAGCACAGATACGCAGTATTTT. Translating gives CASSRTGVSTDTQYF.

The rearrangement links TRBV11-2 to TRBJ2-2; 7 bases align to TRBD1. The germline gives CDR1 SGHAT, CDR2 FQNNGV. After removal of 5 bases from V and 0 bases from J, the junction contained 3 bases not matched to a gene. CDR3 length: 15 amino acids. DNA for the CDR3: TGTGCCAGCAGCACCGGGACAGCGAACACCGGGGAGCTGTTTTTT. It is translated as CASSTGTANTGELFF.

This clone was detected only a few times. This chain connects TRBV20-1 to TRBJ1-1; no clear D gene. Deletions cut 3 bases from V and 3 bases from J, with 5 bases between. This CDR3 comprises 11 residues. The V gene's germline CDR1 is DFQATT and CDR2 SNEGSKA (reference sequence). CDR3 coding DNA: TGCAGTGCTAGTGAGGACACTGAAGCTTTCTTT. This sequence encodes CSASEDTEAFF.

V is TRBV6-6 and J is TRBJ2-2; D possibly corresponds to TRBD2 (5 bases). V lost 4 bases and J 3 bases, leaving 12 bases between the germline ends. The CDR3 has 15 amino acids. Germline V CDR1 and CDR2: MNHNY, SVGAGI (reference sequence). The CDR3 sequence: CASSSSRGDTGELFF. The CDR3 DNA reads TGTGCCAGCAGTTCCTCCCGGGGAGACACCGGGGAGCTGTTTTTT.

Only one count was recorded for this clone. The CDR3 bases are TGCGCCAGCAGCGCCTGGACAGGGGCACTATACGAGCAGTACTTC. This translates into CASSAWTGALYEQYF. V is TRBV5-1 and J is TRBJ2-7, with TRBD1 matching 9 bases. Unmatched junction bases numbered 9, after V lost 4 bases and J lost 4 bases. Germline values: CDR1 SGHRS, CDR2 YFSETQ. This CDR3 spans 15 amino acids.

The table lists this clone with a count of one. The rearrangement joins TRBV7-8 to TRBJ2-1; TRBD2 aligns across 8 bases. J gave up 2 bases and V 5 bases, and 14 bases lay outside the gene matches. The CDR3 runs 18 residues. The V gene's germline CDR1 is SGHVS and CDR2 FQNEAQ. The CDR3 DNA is TGTGCCAGCAGCACCACGGGGGGGCTAATCGGTACCTACAATGAGCAGTTCTTC. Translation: CASSTTGGLIGTYNEQFF.

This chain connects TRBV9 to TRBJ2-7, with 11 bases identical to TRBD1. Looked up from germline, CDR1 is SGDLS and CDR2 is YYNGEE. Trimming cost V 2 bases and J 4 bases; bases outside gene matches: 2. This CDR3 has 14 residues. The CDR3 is CASSVGDRGYEQYF. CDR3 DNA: TGTGCCAGCAGCGTGGGGGACAGGGGGTACGAGCAGTACTTC.

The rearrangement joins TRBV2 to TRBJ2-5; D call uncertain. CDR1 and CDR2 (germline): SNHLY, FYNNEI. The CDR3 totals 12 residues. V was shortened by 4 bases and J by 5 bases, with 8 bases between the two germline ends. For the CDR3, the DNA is TGTGCCAGCAGTGGGGGTTTGGAGACCCAGTACTTC. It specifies CASSGGLETQYF. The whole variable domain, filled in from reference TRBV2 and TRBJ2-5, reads EPEVTQTPSHQVTQMGQEVILRCVPISNHLYFYWYRQILGQKVEFLVSFYNNEISEKSEIFDDQFSVERPDGSNFTLKIRSTKLEDSAMYFCASSGGLETQYFGPGTRLLVL.

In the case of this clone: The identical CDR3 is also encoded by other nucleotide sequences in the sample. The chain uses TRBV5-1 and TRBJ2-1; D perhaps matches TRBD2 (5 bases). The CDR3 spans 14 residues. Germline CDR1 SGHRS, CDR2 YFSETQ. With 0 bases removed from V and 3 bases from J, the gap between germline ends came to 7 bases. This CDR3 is CASSLAGSYNEQFF. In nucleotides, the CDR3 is TGCGCCAGCAGCTTGGCTGGGAGCTACAATGAGCAGTTCTTC.

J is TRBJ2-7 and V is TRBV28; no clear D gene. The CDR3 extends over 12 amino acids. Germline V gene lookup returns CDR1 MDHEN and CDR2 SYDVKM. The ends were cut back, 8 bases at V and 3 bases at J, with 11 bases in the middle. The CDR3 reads CASRLGIYEQYF. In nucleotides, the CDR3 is TGTGCCAGCCGATTGGGGATCTACGAGCAGTACTTC.

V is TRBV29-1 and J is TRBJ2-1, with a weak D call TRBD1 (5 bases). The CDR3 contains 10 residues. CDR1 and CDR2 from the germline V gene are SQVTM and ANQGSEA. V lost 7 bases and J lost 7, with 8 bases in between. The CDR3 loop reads CSAQVNEQFF. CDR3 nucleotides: TGCAGCGCACAGGTTAATGAGCAGTTCTTC.